This is a list of T cell receptor beta chains from one sample in a study of shared T cell receptors in the human thymus. The assay was immunoSEQ multiplex PCR, and TCRdb's table has in-frame clones only and misses some. The sample carries roughly 500,000 clones, around three quarters recorded once. These data also formed part of another study, on human thymus T cells.

The material sequenced was thymocytes. These receptors all stem from a boy in the first two years of life with a congenital heart defect. Each CDR3 is given with its conserved first and last residue. D genes are given only for firm matches. Clone sizes are given selectively: once, few, many, or a class where the clone is expanded.

d_gene	abundance	v_gene	j_gene	CDR3nt	CDR3aa
-	once	TRBV28	TRBJ1-4	TGTGCCAGCAGCGCAGGGATGGCCGGCGAAAAACTGTTTTTT	CASSAGMAGEKLFF
TRBD2	-	TRBV7-2	TRBJ2-1	TGTGCCAGCGTCCGGGGGCGGGAGGGCCCTGGGTCCTACAATGAGCAGTTCTTC	CASVRGREGPGSYNEQFF
TRBD2	-	TRBV15	TRBJ2-3	TGTGCCACCAGCAGGACTAGCGGGAGGGCGGCAGATACGCAGTATTTT	CATSRTSGRAADTQYF
TRBD1	-	TRBV6-1	TRBJ2-7	TGTGCCAGCAGTGAACGGGCAGGGGGTTCCTACGAGCAGTACTTC	CASSERAGGSYEQYF
TRBD2	-	TRBV4-1	TRBJ2-7	TGCGCCAGCAGCCAAGTGAGAGCGGGAGGGGGAGGTCGCGAGCAGTACTTC	CASSQVRAGGGGREQYF
TRBD1	-	TRBV6-5	TRBJ2-7	TGTGCCAGCAGTTTCGAAGGACAGGGTAGCTCCTACGAGCAGTACTTC	CASSFEGQGSSYEQYF
TRBD1	-	TRBV29-1	TRBJ2-7	TGCAGCGTTGAAGATGAGGGGACAGGGGGCTATTGGCAGTACTTC	CSVEDEGTGGYWQYF
-	few	TRBV29-1	TRBJ1-3	TGCAGCGTTGTGGGCAGGAACCGGGGCACCATATATTTT	CSVVGRNRGTIYF
TRBD2	-	TRBV30	TRBJ2-7	TGTGCCTGGACTCACCGGACTAGCGGTGCCTACGAGCAGTACTTC	CAWTHRTSGAYEQYF
-	-	TRBV7-8	TRBJ2-1	TGTGCCAGCACACCTATCCCCTACAATGAGCAGTTCTTC	CASTPIPYNEQFF
-	-	TRBV9	TRBJ1-3	TGTGCCAGCAGCGTAAATTTCGAGACAGGCCCTCTTGGAAACACCATATATTTT	CASSVNFETGPLGNTIYF
-	-	TRBV6-1	TRBJ1-5	TGTGCCAGCAACCGGAGGGCGGTCATCGAGCCCCAGCATTTT	CASNRRAVIEPQHF
TRBD2	-	TRBV5-8	TRBJ2-7	TGTGCCAGCAGCTTGGGACTAGCGGGAGTCGAGCAGTACTTC	CASSLGLAGVEQYF
TRBD1	few	TRBV5-1	TRBJ1-3	TGCGCCAGCAGCTTGGGTCTGGGACAGCCAGGAAACACCATATATTTT	CASSLGLGQPGNTIYF
TRBD1	-	TRBV10-3	TRBJ2-1	TGTGCCATCAGTGGGTGGAAGGGGGCCACAATGGGTGAGCAGTTCTTC	CAISGWKGATMGEQFF
TRBD1	-	TRBV18	TRBJ2-1	TGTGCCAGCTCACCGTCGACAGGGCCAGAAGCCTACAATGAGCAGTTCTTC	CASSPSTGPEAYNEQFF
-	-	TRBV11-3	TRBJ2-3	TGTGCCAGCACTCCCGAGCCAGATACGCAGTATTTT	CASTPEPDTQYF
-	-	TRBV21-1	TRBJ2-7	TGTGCCAGCAGCAAAGCCCTTAAGAAAGCCCCGGGAGGAGACGAGCAGTACTTC	CASSKALKKAPGGDEQYF